The 9 T cell receptor beta chains listed next were all sequenced from one sample in a study of blood T cell repertoires in COVID-19. Produced via immunoSEQ multiplex PCR; TCRdb's table is partial and in-frame only. This table holds over 200,000 clones, less than 85% found once. The specimen was peripheral blood. These receptors originate from a woman older than 75 with COVID-19, enrolled during active disease.

This clone was detected a few times. The chain couples TRBV7-2 to TRBJ1-1; D gene unclear. The V gene's germline CDR1 is SGHTA and CDR2 FQGNSA. The CDR3 has 12 amino acids. Trimming left V 4 bases short and J 8 bases short, with 11 bases between. CDR3 protein: CASSSYYSEAFF. The CDR3 nucleotides read TGTGCCAGCAGCTCTTATTACTCAGAAGCTTTCTTT.

V usage is TRBV3-1 (or the pseudogene TRBV3-2) and J usage is TRBJ2-3; 11 bases are a match to TRBD2. J gave up 1 base and V 7 bases, and 22 bases lay outside the gene matches. Germline-derived CDR1 and CDR2 are LGHDT and YNNKEL (reference sequence). The CDR3 has 21 residues. The CDR3 protein is CASTPAGTSGITRGGTDTQYF. The CDR3 DNA follows: TGTGCCAGCACCCCCGCCGGGACTAGCGGTATAACTCGGGGGGGCACAGATACGCAGTATTTT.

J is TRBJ1-4 and V is TRBV3-1 (or the pseudogene TRBV3-2); TRBD1 might be the D (5 bases). The CDR3 is made up of 15 amino acids. Germline V gene lookup returns CDR1 LGHDT and CDR2 YNNKEL (reference sequence). Trimming left V 4 bases short and J 1 base short, with 10 bases between. CDR3 sequence (DNA): TGTGCCAGCAGCCCCCGGGGGTTAACTAATGAAAAACTGTTTTTT. It encodes CASSPRGLTNEKLFF.

The chain links TRBV6-5 to TRBJ1-4, with D unresolved. The V and J ends lost 6 bases and 7 bases respectively, with 3 bases between them. Per germline, CDR1 MNHEY and CDR2 SVGAGI. This CDR3 is built from 10 residues. The CDR3 nucleotides are TGTGCCAGCAGGAGTGAAAAACTGTTTTTT. This encodes CASRSEKLFF.

This sequence joins TRBV5-1 and TRBJ1-4; tentatively, D is TRBD1 (5 bases). The CDR3 has 14 amino acids. V was shortened by 0 bases and J by 4 bases, with 7 bases between the two germline ends. CDR1 and CDR2 (germline): SGHRS, YFSETQ. Here the CDR3 reads CASSLVQGNEKLFF. DNA of the CDR3: TGCGCCAGCAGCTTGGTTCAGGGTAATGAAAAACTGTTTTTT.

V gene TRBV27 combines with J gene TRBJ2-1; 8 bases match TRBD2. Trimming removed 5 bases from V and 8 bases from J; junction bases left unmatched: 5. Germline V gene data show CDR1 as MNHEY and CDR2 as SMNVEV (reference sequence). The CDR3 covers 13 residues. CDR3 nucleotides: TGTGCCAGCAGTACGGGAGGGCTGCATGAGCAGTTCTTC. This translates into CASSTGGLHEQFF.

V gene TRBV3-1 (or the pseudogene TRBV3-2) combines with J gene TRBJ2-4, with TRBD2 identical over 11 bases. The germline V gene encodes CDR1 LGHDT and CDR2 YNNKEL (reference sequence). V was pared by 6 bases and J by 9 bases, with 7 bases of the junction left unmatched. CDR3 size: 14 residues. This CDR3 reads CASSSLAGESIQYF. CDR3 DNA sequence: TGTGCCAGCAGTTCACTAGCGGGGGAATCCATTCAGTACTTC.

V and J are TRBV1 and TRBJ1-2; TRBD1 was called by the table and not checked on the DNA. TRBV1 is marked as a pseudogene. There are 13 residues in the CDR3. CDR3 sequence: CTSSSGTVYGYTF. CDR3 bases: TGCACCAGCAGCTCCGGGACAGTCTATGGCTACACCTTC.

CDR3 residues: CASSSQGSHEQYF. CDR3 DNA: TGCGCCAGCAGCAGTCAGGGTTCCCACGAGCAGTACTTC. The gene calls are TRBV5-1 and TRBJ2-7, with D possibly matching TRBD1 (5 bases). V was shortened by 4 bases and J by 5 bases, with 13 bases between the two germline ends. The CDR3 is 13 amino acids. Germline assignment: CDR1 SGHRS and CDR2 YFSETQ. Combining the CDR3 with reference TRBV5-1 and TRBJ2-7 gives the whole variable domain KAGVTQTPRYLIKTRGQQVTLSCSPISGHRSVSWYQQTPGQGLQFLFEYFSETQRNKGNFPGRFSGRQFSNSRSEMNVSTLELGDSALYLCASSSQGSHEQYFGPGTRLTVT.